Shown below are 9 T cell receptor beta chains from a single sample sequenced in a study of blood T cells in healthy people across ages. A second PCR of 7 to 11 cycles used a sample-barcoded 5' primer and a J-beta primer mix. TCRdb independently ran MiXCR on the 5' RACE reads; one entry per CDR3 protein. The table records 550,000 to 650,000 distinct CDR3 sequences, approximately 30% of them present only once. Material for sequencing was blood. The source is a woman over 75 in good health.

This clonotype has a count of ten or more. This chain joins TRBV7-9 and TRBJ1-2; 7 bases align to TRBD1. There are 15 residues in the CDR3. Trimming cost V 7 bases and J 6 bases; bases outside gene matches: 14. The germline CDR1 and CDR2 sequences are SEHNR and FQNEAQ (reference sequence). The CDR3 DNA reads TGTGCCAGCACCCTTAGTGGGACAGACCTAGATGGCTACACCTTC. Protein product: CASTLSGTDLDGYTF.

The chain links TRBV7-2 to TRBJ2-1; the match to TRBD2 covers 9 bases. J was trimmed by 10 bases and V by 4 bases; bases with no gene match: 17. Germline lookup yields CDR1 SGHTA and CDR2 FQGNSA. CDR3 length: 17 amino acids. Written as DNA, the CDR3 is TGTGCCAGCAGCTCGAAAGGCGGACTAGCGACCACCTACGAGCAGTTCTTC. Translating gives CASSSKGGLATTYEQFF.

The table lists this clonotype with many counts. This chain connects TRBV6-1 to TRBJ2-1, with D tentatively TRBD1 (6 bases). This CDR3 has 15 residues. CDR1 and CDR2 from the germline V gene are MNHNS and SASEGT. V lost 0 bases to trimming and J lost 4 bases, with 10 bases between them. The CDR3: CASSEAGQGYNEQFF. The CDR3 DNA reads TGTGCCAGCAGTGAAGCAGGTCAGGGGTACAATGAGCAGTTCTTC.

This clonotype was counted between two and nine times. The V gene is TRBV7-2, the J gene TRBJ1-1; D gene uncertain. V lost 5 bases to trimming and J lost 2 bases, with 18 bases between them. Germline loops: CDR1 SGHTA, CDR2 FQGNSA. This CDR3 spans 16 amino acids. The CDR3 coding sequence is TGTGCCAGCAGCGTAGACGGGTTTAGGATTAACACTGAAGCTTTCTTT. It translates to CASSVDGFRINTEAFF. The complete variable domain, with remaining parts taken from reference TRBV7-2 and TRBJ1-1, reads GAGVSQSPSNKVTEKGKDVELRCDPISGHTALYWYRQSLGQGLEFLIYFQGNSAPDKSGLPSDRFSAERTGGSVSTLTIQRTQQEDSAVYLCASSVDGFRINTEAFFGQGTRLTVV.

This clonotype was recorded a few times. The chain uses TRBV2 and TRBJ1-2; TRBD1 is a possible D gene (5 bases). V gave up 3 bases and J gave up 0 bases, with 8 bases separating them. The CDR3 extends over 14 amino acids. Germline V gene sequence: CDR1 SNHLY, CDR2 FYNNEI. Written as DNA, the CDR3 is TGTGCCAGCAGTGAGGGGGAGCCTAACTATGGCTACACCTTC. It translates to CASSEGEPNYGYTF.

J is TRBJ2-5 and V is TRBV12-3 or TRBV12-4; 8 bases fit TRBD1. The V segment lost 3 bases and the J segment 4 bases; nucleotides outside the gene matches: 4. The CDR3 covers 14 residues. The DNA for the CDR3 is TGTGCCAGCAGTTTTTCCACAGGGGGAGAGACCCAGTACTTC. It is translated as CASSFSTGGETQYF.

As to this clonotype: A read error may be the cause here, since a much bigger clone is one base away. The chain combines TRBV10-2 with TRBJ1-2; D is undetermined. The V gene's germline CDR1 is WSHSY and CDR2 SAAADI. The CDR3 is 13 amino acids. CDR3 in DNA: TGCGCCAGCGGTGAAGAGCTACACTATGGCTACACCTTC. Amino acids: CASGEELHYGYTF.

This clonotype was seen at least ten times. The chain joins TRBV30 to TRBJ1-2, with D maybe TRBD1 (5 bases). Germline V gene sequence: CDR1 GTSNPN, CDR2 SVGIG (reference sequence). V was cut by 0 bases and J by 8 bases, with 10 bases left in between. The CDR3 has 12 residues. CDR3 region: CAWSVGLGGYTF. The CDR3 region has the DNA TGTGCCTGGAGTGTGGGGCTCGGGGGCTACACCTTC.

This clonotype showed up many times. Here the CDR3 reads CASTMDSRRAYEQYF. The CDR3 bases are TGTGCCAGCACCATGGACAGTCGTAGGGCCTACGAGCAGTACTTC. This chain uses TRBV28 with TRBJ2-7; weak D call: TRBD1 (6 bases). Germline V CDR1 and CDR2: MDHEN, SYDVKM. V was shortened by 7 bases and J by 2 bases, with 18 bases between the two germline ends. The CDR3 runs to 15 residues.